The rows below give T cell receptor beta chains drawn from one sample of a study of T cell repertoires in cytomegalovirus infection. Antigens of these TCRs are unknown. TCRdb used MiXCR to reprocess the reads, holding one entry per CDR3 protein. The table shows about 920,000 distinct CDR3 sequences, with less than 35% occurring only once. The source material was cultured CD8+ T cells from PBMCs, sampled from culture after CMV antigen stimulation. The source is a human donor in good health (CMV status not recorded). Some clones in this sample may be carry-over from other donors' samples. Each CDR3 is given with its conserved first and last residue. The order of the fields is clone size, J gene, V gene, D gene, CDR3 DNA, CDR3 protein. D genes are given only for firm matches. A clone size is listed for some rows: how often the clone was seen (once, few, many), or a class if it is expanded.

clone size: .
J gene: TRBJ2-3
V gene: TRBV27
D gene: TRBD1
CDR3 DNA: TGTGCCAGCAGTTCGTACAGGGGGTCCACAGATACGCAGTATTTT
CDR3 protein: CASSSYRGSTDTQYF

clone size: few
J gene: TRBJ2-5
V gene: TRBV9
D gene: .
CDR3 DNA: TGTGCCAGCAGCGCAGGGGGGGTAGAGACCCAGTACTTC
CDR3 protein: CASSAGGVETQYF

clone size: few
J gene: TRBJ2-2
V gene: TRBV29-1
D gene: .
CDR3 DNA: TGCAGCGTCCCCGGGGCCACCGCCGGGGAGCTGTTTTTT
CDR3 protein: CSVPGATAGELFF

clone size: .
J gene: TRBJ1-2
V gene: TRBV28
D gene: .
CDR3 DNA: TGTGCCAGCAGTTCCAGGATCCTCTCCTATGGCTACACCTTC
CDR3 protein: CASSSRILSYGYTF

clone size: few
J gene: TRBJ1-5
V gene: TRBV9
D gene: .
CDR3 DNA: TGTGCCAGCAGCGTCTCCTCAGGGCAGCCCCAGCATTTT
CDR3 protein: CASSVSSGQPQHF

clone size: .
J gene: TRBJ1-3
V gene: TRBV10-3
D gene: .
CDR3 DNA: TGTGCCATCAGTGAGACAGCTGGAAACACCATATATTTT
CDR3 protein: CAISETAGNTIYF

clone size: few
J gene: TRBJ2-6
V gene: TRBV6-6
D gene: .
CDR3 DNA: TGTGCCAGCAGTTACTCGGAAGTTATCTCTGGGGCCAACGTCCTGACTTTC
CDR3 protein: CASSYSEVISGANVLTF

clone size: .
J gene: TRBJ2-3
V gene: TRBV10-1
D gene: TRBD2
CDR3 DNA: TGCGCCAGCAGTTCGGGACTAGCAACGTATTTT
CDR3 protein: CASSSGLATYF

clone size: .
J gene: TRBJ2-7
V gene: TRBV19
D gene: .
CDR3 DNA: TGTGCCAGTAGTATAGGGGGGGACCACGAGCAGTACTTC
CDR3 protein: CASSIGGDHEQYF

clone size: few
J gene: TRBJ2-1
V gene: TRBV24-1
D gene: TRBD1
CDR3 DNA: TGTGCCACCAGTGACCGAGGGGGCGCCTACAATGAGCAGTTCTTC
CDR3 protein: CATSDRGGAYNEQFF

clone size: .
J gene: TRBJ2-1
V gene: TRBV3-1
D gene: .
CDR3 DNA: TGTGCCAGCAGCCCCCCTCTGGTAAACAATGAGCAGTTCTTC
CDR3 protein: CASSPPLVNNEQFF

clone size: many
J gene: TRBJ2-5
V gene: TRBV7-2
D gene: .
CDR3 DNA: TGTGCCAGCAGCTTATTGGGGGGGCGTTCAGAGACCCAGTACTTC
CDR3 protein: CASSLLGGRSETQYF

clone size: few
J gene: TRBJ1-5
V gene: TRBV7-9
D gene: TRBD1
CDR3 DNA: TGTGCCAGCAGCTCACAGGGGGGCGGCCATCAGCCCCAGCATTTT
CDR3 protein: CASSSQGGGHQPQHF

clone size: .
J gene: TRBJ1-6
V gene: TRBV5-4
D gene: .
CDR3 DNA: TGTGCCAGCAACCTCGACAGTAATTCACCCCTCCACTTT
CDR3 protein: CASNLDSNSPLHF

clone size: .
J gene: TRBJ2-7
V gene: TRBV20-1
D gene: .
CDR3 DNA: TGCAGTGCTAGAGGGGTCAGCGCTATAGGGGAGCAGTACTTC
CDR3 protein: CSARGVSAIGEQYF

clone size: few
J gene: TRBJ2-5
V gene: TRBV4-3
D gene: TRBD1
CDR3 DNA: TGCGCCAGCAGCCTCACCGTTGGACAGGGGGCGGAAGAGACCCAGTACTTC
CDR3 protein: CASSLTVGQGAEETQYF

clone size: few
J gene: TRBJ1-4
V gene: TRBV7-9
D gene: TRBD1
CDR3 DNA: TGTGCCAGCAGCCCCCAGGACAGGGGACAGGACATAGATGAAAAACTGTTTTTT
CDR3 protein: CASSPQDRGQDIDEKLFF

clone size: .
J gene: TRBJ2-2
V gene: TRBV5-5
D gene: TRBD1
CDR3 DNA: TGTGCCAGCAGTGGGGACAGTCGAAGGCTGTTTTTT
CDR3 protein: CASSGDSRRLFF

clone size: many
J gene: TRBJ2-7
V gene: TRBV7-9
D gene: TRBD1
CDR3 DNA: TGTGCCAGCAGCGCGGGGACAGGAGCCTACGAGCAGTACTTC
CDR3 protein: CASSAGTGAYEQYF

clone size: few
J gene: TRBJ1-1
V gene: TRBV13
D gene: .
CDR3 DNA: TGTGCCAGCAGCCGTTCCGCCACCCTGAACACTGAAGCTTTCTTT
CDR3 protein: CASSRSATLNTEAFF

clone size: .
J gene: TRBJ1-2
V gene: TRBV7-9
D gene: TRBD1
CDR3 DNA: TGTGCCAGCAGCTTGGACAGGGGCCCCACCTTC
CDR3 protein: CASSLDRGPTF

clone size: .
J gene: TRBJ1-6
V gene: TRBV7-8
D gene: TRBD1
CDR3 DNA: TGTGCCAGCAGCCGGGACAGGGGGCGGAATTCACCCCTCCACTTT
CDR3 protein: CASSRDRGRNSPLHF

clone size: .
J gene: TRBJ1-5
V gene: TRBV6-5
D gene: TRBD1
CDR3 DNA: TGTGCCAGCAGTTACTCCTCAGGGGGAATAGGAAATCAGCCCCAGCATTTT
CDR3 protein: CASSYSSGGIGNQPQHF

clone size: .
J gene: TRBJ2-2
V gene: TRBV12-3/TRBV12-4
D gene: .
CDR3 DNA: TGTGCCAGCAGTTTAAATTTGGGGGGGCTGATGAACACCGGGGAGCTGTTTTTT
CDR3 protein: CASSLNLGGLMNTGELFF

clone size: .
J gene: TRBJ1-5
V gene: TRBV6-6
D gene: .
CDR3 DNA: TGTGCCAGCCGTTTTCAGGGTGAGGGATATAGCAATCAGCCCCAGCATTTT
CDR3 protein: CASRFQGEGYSNQPQHF

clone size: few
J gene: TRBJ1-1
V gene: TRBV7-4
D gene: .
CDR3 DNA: TGTGCCAGCAGCCACCCCCCGAACACTGAAGCTTTCTTT
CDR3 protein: CASSHPPNTEAFF